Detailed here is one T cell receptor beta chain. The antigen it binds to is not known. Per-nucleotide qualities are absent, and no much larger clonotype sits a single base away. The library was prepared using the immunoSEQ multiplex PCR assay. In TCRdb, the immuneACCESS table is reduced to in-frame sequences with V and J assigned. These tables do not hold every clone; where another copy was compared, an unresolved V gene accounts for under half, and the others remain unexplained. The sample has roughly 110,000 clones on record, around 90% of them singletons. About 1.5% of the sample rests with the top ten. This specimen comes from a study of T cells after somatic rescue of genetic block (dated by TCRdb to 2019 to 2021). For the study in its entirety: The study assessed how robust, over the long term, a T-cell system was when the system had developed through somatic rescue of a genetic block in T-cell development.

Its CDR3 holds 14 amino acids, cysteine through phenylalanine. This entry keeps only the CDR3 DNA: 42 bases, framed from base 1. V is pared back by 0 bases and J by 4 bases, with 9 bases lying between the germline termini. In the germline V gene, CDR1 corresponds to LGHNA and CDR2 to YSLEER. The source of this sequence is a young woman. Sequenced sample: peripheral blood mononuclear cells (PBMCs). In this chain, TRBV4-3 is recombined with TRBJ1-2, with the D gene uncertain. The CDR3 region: CASSQDGGAYGYTF. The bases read TGCGCCAGCAGCCAAGATGGTGGTGCCTATGGCTACACCTTC.